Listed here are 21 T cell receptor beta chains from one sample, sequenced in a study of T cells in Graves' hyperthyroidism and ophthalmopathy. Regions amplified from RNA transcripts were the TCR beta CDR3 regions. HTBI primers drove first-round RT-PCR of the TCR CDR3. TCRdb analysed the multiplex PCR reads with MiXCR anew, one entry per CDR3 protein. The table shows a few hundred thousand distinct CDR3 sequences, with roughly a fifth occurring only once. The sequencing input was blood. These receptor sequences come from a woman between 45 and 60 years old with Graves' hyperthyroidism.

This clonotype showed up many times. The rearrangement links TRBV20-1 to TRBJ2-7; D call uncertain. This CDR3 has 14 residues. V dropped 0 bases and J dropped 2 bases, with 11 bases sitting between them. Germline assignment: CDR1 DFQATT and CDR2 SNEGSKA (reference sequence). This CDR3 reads CSARDKFITYEQYF. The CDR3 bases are TGCAGTGCTAGAGATAAGTTTATAACCTACGAGCAGTACTTC.

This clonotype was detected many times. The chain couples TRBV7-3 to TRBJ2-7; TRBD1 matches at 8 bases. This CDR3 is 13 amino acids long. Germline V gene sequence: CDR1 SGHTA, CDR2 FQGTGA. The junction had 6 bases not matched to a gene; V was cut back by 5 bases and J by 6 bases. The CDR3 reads CASSAGQGGEQYF. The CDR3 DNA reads TGTGCCAGCAGCGCCGGACAGGGAGGCGAGCAGTACTTC.

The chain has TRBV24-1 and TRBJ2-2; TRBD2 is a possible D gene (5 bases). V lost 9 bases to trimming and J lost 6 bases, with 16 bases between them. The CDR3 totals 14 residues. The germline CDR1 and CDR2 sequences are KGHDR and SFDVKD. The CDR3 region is CATESGQSSGELFF. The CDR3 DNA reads TGTGCCACCGAAAGCGGTCAGAGCTCCGGGGAGCTGTTTTTT.

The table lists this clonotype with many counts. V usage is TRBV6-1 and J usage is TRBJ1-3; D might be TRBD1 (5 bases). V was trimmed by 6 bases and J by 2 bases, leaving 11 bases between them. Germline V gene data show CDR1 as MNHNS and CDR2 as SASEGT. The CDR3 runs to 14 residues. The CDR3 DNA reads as TGTGCCAGCAGGCTGGGGGGGGCTGGAAACACCATATATTTT. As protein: CASRLGGAGNTIYF.

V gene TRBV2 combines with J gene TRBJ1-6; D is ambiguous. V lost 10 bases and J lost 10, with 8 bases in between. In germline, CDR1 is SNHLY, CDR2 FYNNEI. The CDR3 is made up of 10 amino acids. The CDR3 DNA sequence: TGTGCCATCGTCCCGTCACCCCTCCACTTT. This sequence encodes CAIVPSPLHF.

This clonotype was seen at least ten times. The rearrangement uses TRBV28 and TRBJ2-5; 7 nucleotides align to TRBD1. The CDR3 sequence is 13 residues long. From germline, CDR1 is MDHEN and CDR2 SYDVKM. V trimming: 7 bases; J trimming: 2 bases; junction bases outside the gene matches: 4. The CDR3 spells CASTRTGQETQYF. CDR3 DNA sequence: TGTGCCAGCACCCGGACAGGACAAGAGACCCAGTACTTC.

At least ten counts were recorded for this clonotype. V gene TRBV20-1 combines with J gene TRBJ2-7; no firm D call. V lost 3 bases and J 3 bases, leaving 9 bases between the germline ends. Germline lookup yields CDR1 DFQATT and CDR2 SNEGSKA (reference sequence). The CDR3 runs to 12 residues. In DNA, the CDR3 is TGCAGTGCTAGGGACCGATACTACGAGCAGTACTTC. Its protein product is CSARDRYYEQYF.

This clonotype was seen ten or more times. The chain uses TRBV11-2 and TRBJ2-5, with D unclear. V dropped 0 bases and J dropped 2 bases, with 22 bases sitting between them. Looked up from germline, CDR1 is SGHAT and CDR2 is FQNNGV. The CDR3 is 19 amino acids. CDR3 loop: CASSLEGSGSGRDQETQYF. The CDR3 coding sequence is TGTGCCAGCAGCTTAGAGGGATCCGGGTCGGGCCGCGATCAAGAGACCCAGTACTTC. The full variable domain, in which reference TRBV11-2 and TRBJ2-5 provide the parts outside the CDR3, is EAGVAQSPRYKIIEKRQSVAFWCNPISGHATLYWYQQILGQGPKLLIQFQNNGVVDDSQLPKDRFSAERLKGVDSTLKIQPAKLEDSAVYLCASSLEGSGSGRDQETQYFGPGTRLLVL.

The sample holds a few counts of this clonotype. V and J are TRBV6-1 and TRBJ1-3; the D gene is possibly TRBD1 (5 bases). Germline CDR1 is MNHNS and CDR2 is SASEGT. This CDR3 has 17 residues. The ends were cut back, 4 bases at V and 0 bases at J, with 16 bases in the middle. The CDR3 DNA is TGTGCCAGCAGTGCCATAATCGGGGCGACCTCTGGAAACACCATATATTTT. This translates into CASSAIIGATSGNTIYF.

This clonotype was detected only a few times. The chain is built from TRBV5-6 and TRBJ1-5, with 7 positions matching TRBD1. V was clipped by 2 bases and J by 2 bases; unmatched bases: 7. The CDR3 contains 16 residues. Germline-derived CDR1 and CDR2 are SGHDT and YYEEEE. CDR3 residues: CASSLYRGGGNQPQHF. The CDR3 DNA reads TGTGCCAGCAGCTTATACAGGGGAGGGGGCAATCAGCCCCAGCATTTT. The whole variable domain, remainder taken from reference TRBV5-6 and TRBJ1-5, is DAGVTQSPTHLIKTRGQQVTLRCSPKSGHDTVSWYQQALGQGPQFIFQYYEEEERQRGNFPDRFSGHQFPNYSSELNVNALLLGDSALYLCASSLYRGGGNQPQHFGDGTRLSIL.

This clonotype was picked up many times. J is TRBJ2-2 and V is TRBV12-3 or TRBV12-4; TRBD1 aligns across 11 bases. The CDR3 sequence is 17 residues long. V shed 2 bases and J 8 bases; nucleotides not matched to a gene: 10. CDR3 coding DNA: TGTGCCAGCAGTTTACCCGGGACAGGGGGTTATGGTGGGGAGCTGTTTTTT. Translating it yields CASSLPGTGGYGGELFF.

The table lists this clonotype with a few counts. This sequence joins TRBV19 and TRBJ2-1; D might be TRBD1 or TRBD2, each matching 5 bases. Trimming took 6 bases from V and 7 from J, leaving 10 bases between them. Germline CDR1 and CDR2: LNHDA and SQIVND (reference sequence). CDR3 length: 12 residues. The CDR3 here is CASRKEGNEQFF. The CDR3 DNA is TGTGCCAGTAGAAAAGAGGGGAATGAGCAGTTCTTC. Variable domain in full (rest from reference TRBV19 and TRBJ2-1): DGGITQSPKYLFRKEGQNVTLSCEQNLNHDAMYWYRQDPGQGLRLIYYSQIVNDFQKGDIAEGYSVSREKKESFPLTVTSAQKNPTAFYLCASRKEGNEQFFGPGTRLTVL.

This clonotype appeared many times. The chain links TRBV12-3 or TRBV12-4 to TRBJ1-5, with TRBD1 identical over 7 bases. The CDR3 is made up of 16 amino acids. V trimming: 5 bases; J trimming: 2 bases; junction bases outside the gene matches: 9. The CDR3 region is CASSTGQPSGNQPQHF. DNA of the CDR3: TGTGCCAGCAGTACGGGACAGCCGAGCGGCAATCAGCCCCAGCATTTT.

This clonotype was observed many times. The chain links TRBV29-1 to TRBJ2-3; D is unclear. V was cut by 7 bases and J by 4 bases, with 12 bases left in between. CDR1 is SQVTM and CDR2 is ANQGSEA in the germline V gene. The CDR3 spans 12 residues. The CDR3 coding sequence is TGCAGCGCCCAGATACGGGCAGATACGCAGTATTTT. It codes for CSAQIRADTQYF.

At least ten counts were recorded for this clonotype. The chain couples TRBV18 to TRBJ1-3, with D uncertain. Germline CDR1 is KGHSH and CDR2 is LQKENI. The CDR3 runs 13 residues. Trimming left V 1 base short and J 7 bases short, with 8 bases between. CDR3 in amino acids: CASSPQEVNTIYF. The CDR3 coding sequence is TGTGCCAGCTCACCACAAGAGGTTAACACCATATATTTT. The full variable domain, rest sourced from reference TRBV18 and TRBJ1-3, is NAGVMQNPRHLVRRRGQEARLRCSPMKGHSHVYWYRQLPEEGLKFMVYLQKENIIDESGMPKERFSAEFPKEGPSILRIQQVVRGDSAAYFCASSPQEVNTIYFGEGSWLTVV.

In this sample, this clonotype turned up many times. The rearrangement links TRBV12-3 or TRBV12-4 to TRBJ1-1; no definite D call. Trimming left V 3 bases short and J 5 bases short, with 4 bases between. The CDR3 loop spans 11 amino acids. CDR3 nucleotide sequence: TGTGCCAGCAGTTTCCGGACTGAAGCTTTCTTT. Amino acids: CASSFRTEAFF.

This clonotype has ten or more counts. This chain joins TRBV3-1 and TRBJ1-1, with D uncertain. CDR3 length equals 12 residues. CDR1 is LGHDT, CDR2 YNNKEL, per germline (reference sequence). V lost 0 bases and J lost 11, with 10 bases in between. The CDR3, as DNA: TGTGCCAGCAGCCAAGAGTACAGTGGGGCTTTCTTT. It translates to CASSQEYSGAFF.

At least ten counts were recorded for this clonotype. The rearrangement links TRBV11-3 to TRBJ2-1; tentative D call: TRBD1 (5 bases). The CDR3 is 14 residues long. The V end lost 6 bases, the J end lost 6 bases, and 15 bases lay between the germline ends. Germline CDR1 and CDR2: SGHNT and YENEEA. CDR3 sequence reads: CASSTGRASNEQFF. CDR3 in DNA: TGTGCCAGCAGTACCGGCAGGGCGTCCAATGAGCAGTTCTTC.

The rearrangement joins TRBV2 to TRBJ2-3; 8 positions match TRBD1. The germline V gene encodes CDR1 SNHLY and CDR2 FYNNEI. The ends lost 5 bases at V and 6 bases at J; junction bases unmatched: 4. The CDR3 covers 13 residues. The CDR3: CASSSSGGDTQYF. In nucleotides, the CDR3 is TGTGCCAGCAGTTCGTCAGGGGGCGATACGCAGTATTTT.

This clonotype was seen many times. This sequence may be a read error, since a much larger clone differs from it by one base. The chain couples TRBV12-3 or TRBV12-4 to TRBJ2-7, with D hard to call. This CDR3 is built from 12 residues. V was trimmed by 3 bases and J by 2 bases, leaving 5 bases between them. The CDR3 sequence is CASSFGAYEQYF. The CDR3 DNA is TGTGCCAGCAGTTTTGGGGCCTACGAGCAGTACTTC.

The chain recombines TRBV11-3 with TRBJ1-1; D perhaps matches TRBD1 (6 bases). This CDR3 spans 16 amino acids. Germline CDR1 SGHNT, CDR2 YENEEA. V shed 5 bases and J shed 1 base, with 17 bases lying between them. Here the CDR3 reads CASSLGQREWNTEAFF. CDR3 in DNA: TGTGCCAGCAGCCTCGGACAGAGAGAGTGGAACACTGAAGCTTTCTTT.